The 19 T cell receptor beta chains below all came from one sample that was sequenced in a study of shared clonotypes between healthy human individuals. The data were produced by immunoSEQ multiplex PCR, yet TCRdb's version contains in-frame clones alone and is incomplete. The sample includes more than 450,000 clones, 79% of them seen just once. Input material: PBMCs. All receptors derive from a woman aged 40 to 49 in good health. Some clones in this sample may be carry-over from other donors' samples.

This clone turned up a few times. The chain links TRBV29-1 to TRBJ2-1; D is uncertain. Trimming stripped 4 bases from V and 0 bases from J, with 10 bases between. The CDR3 is made up of 14 amino acids. Germline CDR1 reads SQVTM; CDR2 reads ANQGSEA. This CDR3 reads CSVVWRFSYNEQFF. The CDR3, as DNA: TGCAGCGTTGTGTGGCGTTTCTCCTACAATGAGCAGTTCTTC.

The chain has TRBV19 and TRBJ2-6; 7 bases line up with TRBD1. Germline V gene lookup returns CDR1 LNHDA and CDR2 SQIVND (reference sequence). CDR3 length: 16 residues. The V segment lost 7 bases and the J segment 0 bases; nucleotides outside the gene matches: 6. This CDR3 is CASTLTGDSGANVLTF. The CDR3, as DNA: TGTGCCAGTACCCTCACAGGGGACTCTGGGGCCAACGTCCTGACTTTC.

This chain uses TRBV10-3 with TRBJ2-2, with 9 bases aligning to TRBD2. CDR1 and CDR2 from the germline V gene are ENHRY and SYGVKD. The CDR3 consists of 14 residues. V dropped 7 bases and J dropped 2; count of bases not matched to a gene: 2. The CDR3, as DNA: TGTGCCATCAAGGGACTAGCCAACACCGGGGAGCTGTTTTTT. It is translated as CAIKGLANTGELFF.

This CDR3 is CASSQPQGRGGELFF. CDR3 sequence (DNA): TGCGCCAGCAGCCAACCACAGGGGAGGGGCGGGGAGCTGTTTTTT. The rearrangement links TRBV4-1 to TRBJ2-2; either TRBD1 or TRBD2 may supply D (7 bases each). CDR1 and CDR2 from the germline V gene are MGHRA and YSYEKL. The CDR3 sequence is 15 residues long. Trimming pared 2 bases from V and 7 bases from J, leaving 14 bases between.

The chain recombines TRBV28 with TRBJ2-7; 10 bases map to TRBD2. The germline gives CDR1 MDHEN, CDR2 SYDVKM. The trim removed 9 bases at V and 2 bases at J, leaving 10 bases unmatched. This CDR3 region has 15 residues. The CDR3 loop reads CASWGSGRHPYEQYF. Written as DNA, the CDR3 is TGTGCCAGTTGGGGTAGCGGGAGGCACCCCTACGAGCAGTACTTC.

The chain has TRBV28 and TRBJ2-7, with TRBD2 matching 11 bases. The germline V gene encodes CDR1 MDHEN and CDR2 SYDVKM. The CDR3 consists of 17 residues. Trimming took 7 bases from V and 2 from J; bases not matched to a gene: 13. CDR3 in amino acids: CASTHGVAGGRPYEQYF. The CDR3 DNA is TGTGCCAGCACCCATGGGGTAGCGGGAGGGAGGCCCTACGAGCAGTACTTC.

By its share, this clone is medium-sized. The chain has TRBV9 and TRBJ2-7, with 8 bases that match TRBD1. V lost 4 bases, J lost 2 bases, and 5 bases stayed unmatched. The CDR3 contains 14 residues. In germline, CDR1 is SGDLS, CDR2 YYNGEE. CDR3 loop: CASSTQGVPYEQYF. DNA for the CDR3: TGTGCCAGCAGCACACAGGGGGTACCCTACGAGCAGTACTTC.

This CDR3 is CASSLVGQGVSEQYF. The CDR3 DNA is TGCGCCAGCAGCTTGGTAGGACAGGGGGTCTCCGAGCAGTACTTC. This chain uses TRBV5-1 with TRBJ2-7; 10 nucleotides align to TRBD1. The germline V gene encodes CDR1 SGHRS and CDR2 YFSETQ. V lost 0 bases, J lost 6 bases, and 6 bases stayed unmatched. The CDR3 consists of 15 residues. The full variable domain, completed using reference TRBV5-1 and TRBJ2-7, is KAGVTQTPRYLIKTRGQQVTLSCSPISGHRSVSWYQQTPGQGLQFLFEYFSETQRNKGNFPGRFSGRQFSNSRSEMNVSTLELGDSALYLCASSLVGQGVSEQYFGPGTRLTVT.

The chain carries TRBV7-3 and TRBJ2-7; 8 positions agree with TRBD2. J was trimmed by 3 bases and V by 0 bases; bases with no gene match: 4. The CDR3 is 15 amino acids. CDR1 is SGHTA, CDR2 FQGTGA, per germline. The chain's CDR3 is CASSLTRTSSYEQYF. CDR3 bases: TGTGCCAGCAGCTTAACACGGACTAGCAGCTACGAGCAGTACTTC.

CDR3 coding DNA: TGTGCCAGCAGCTTAGATTTAGGGAGTAGCGGCTACAATGAGCAGTTCTTC. Its translation is CASSLDLGSSGYNEQFF. V usage is TRBV11-2 and J usage is TRBJ2-1; D is perhaps TRBD2 (6 bases). CDR1 is SGHAT and CDR2 is FQNNGV in the germline V gene. The CDR3 covers 17 residues. Deletions cut 0 bases from V and 3 bases from J, with 15 bases between. The variable domain in full, completed from reference TRBV11-2 and TRBJ2-1, reads EAGVAQSPRYKIIEKRQSVAFWCNPISGHATLYWYQQILGQGPKLLIQFQNNGVVDDSQLPKDRFSAERLKGVDSTLKIQPAKLEDSAVYLCASSLDLGSSGYNEQFFGPGTRLTVL.

This clone showed up just once. The rearrangement uses TRBV7-3 and TRBJ2-1; 11 positions agree with TRBD2. V was clipped by 3 bases and J by 6 bases; unmatched bases: 1. CDR3 length: 14 residues. The germline gives CDR1 SGHTA, CDR2 FQGTGA. CDR3 residues: CASSLTSGANEQFF. The CDR3 coding sequence is TGTGCCAGCAGCTTGACTAGCGGGGCCAATGAGCAGTTCTTC. The full variable domain, its missing parts supplied by reference TRBV7-3 and TRBJ2-1, is GAGVSQTPSNKVTEKGKYVELRCDPISGHTALYWYRQSLGQGPEFLIYFQGTGAADDSGLPNDRFFAVRPEGSVSTLKIQRTERGDSAVYLCASSLTSGANEQFFGPGTRLTVL.

The rearrangement links TRBV19 to TRBJ2-7; 11 positions match TRBD2. Unmatched junction bases numbered 18, after V lost 8 bases and J lost 0 bases. This CDR3 comprises 19 residues. Germline CDR1 reads LNHDA; CDR2 reads SQIVND (reference sequence). CDR3 DNA sequence: TGTGCCAGTTCCGTGACAGGAGGGACGGGACTAGCGGCCTCCTACGAGCAGTACTTC. This sequence encodes CASSVTGGTGLAASYEQYF.

The V gene is TRBV7-9, the J gene TRBJ2-1; 8 bases are a match to TRBD2. Trimming removed 5 bases from V and 0 bases from J; junction bases left unmatched: 3. Germline CDR1 SEHNR, CDR2 FQNEAQ (reference sequence). The CDR3 runs 15 residues. CDR3 sequence (DNA): TGTGCCAGCAGCCCAACTAGCGGCTCCTACAATGAGCAGTTCTTC. It yields the protein CASSPTSGSYNEQFF.

The chain uses TRBV7-3 and TRBJ2-1; D is unresolved. Looked up from germline, CDR1 is SGHTA and CDR2 is FQGTGA. CDR3 length: 11 amino acids. V was shortened by 2 bases and J by 9 bases, with 5 bases between the two germline ends. For the CDR3, the DNA is TGTGCCAGCAGCTTAGGTTCTGAGCAGTTCTTC. This gives the protein CASSLGSEQFF.

The CDR3: CASSSPRGAGETQYF. The CDR3 region has the DNA TGTGCCAGCAGCTCTCCGCGGGGAGCGGGAGAGACCCAGTACTTC. V usage is TRBV7-9 and J usage is TRBJ2-5, with D possibly being TRBD2 (6 bases). Germline lookup yields CDR1 SEHNR and CDR2 FQNEAQ (reference sequence). CDR3 length equals 15 residues. V dropped 4 bases and J dropped 4 bases, with 16 bases sitting between them.

The chain is built from TRBV28 and TRBJ1-2; unclear D gene. Trimming shortened V by 5 bases and J by 0 bases, and 16 bases separated the two germline ends. The CDR3 sequence is 16 residues long. Germline assignment: CDR1 MDHEN and CDR2 SYDVKM. The chain's CDR3 is CASSNPSFLANYGYTF. The CDR3 region has the DNA TGTGCCAGCAGTAACCCCTCGTTCCTAGCTAACTATGGCTACACCTTC.

The genes are TRBV4-2 and TRBJ2-3; 10 bases agree with TRBD2. Germline trimming cut 1 base from V and 6 bases from J; bases unmatched to any gene: 4. The CDR3 runs to 15 residues. Per germline, CDR1 LGHNA and CDR2 YNFKEQ. CDR3 sequence reads: CASSQGASGSDTQYF. The CDR3 DNA reads as TGTGCCAGCAGCCAAGGAGCTAGCGGGAGCGATACGCAGTATTTT.

The rearrangement links TRBV15 to TRBJ2-5; TRBD2 aligns across 9 bases. Germline V CDR1 and CDR2: LNHNV, YYDKDF (reference sequence). V gave up 0 bases and J gave up 5 bases; unmatched junction bases: 7. The CDR3 is 16 residues long. The chain's CDR3 is CATSREGLAGHETQYF. CDR3 DNA: TGTGCCACCAGCAGAGAAGGGCTAGCGGGACATGAGACCCAGTACTTC.

This clone showed up just a few times. V usage is TRBV2 and J usage is TRBJ2-3; 12 bases line up with TRBD2. Germline CDR1 SNHLY, CDR2 FYNNEI. The J segment lost 13 bases and the V segment lost 2 bases, leaving 4 bases of the junction unmatched. This CDR3 contains 13 residues. CDR3 DNA: TGTGCCAGCAGTGAACTAGCGGGAGGGCCCGAGTATTTT. This encodes CASSELAGGPEYF.